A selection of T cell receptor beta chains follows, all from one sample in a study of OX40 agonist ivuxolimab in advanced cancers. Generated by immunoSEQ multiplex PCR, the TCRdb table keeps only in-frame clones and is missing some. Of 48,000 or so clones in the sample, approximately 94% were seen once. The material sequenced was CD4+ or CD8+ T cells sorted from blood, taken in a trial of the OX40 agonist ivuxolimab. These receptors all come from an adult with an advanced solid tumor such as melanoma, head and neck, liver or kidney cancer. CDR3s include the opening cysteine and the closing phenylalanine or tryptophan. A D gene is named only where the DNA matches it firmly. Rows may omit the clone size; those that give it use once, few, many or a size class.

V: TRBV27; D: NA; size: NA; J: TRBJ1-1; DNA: TGTGCCAGCAGTTTATCACAGTTCGGGACTGAAGCTTTCTTT; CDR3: CASSLSQFGTEAFF
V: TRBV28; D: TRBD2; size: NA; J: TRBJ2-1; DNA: TGTGCCAGCAGTTTATACCAACTAGCGGGGGCACACAATGAGCAGTTCTTC; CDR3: CASSLYQLAGAHNEQFF
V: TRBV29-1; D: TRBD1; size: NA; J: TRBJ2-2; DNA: TGCAGCGTGGCCGGGACAGGGGCCACCGGGGAGCTGTTTTTT; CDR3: CSVAGTGATGELFF
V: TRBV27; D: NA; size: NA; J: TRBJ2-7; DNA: TGTGCCAGCAGTTTCAGCGCAGGGAAGTGGTACGAGCAGTACTTC; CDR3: CASSFSAGKWYEQYF
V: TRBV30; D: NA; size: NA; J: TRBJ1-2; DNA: TGTGCCTGGAGTGTGGGGTTATCGTACACCTTC; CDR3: CAWSVGLSYTF
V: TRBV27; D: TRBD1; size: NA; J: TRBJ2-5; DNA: TGTGCCAGCAGTTTAAGGGACAGGGGGCTAGAGACCCAGTACTTC; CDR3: CASSLRDRGLETQYF
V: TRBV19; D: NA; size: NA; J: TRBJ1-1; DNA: TGTGCCAGCGGGACGAACACTGAAGCTTTCTTT; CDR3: CASGTNTEAFF
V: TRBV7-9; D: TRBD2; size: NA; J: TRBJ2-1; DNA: TGTGCCAGCAGCCAAGCTTGGCAGCGGGACCATGAGCAGTTCTTC; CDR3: CASSQAWQRDHEQFF
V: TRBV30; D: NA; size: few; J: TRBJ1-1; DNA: TGTGCCTGGGGTGACAGGAACACTGAAGCTTTCTTT; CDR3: CAWGDRNTEAFF
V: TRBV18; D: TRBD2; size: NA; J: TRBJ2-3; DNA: TGTGCCAGCTCATCGGGAGGGCCGTTTAGCACAGATACGCAGTATTTT; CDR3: CASSSGGPFSTDTQYF
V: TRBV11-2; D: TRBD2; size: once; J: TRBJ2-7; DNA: TGTGCCAGCAGCCTAGGACTAGCGGGACTATCCTACGAGCAGTACTTC; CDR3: CASSLGLAGLSYEQYF
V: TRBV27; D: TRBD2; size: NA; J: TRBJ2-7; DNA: TGTGCCAGCAGAACTAGCGGGGACCAGTTCTACGAGCAGTACTTC; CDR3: CASRTSGDQFYEQYF